The present entry profiles one T cell receptor (beta chain) with its context. Antigen unknown. TCRdb re-analysed the 5' RACE reads in MiXCR, keeping a single row per CDR3 protein. The sample consists of around 550,000 distinct CDR3 sequences, around 21% of them appearing once. The sample originates from a study of T cells after yellow fever vaccination. Across the study: SMART-Seq v4 Ultra Low Input handled preparation of low-cell-number fractions. Study-wide points: Overall, a small share of clonotypes was seen in both CD4 and CD8 compartments. Abundant clonotypes from the bulk population could have been carried over as contaminants into FACS-sorted repertoires.

Trimming removed 5 bases at V and 4 bases at J, with 16 bases between. The CDR3 length is 15 residues. This clonotype originated in a man aged 25-45 years who received the YFV17D yellow fever vaccine. The gene calls are TRBV12-3 or TRBV12-4 and TRBJ2-3, with a tentative D call TRBD2 (5 bases). Sequencing was performed on PBMCs, taken 15 days after the yellow fever booster vaccination. DNA for the CDR3: TGTGCCAGCAGTCCTGGACTCGGGGTCGCAGATACGCAGTATTTT. Amino acids: CASSPGLGVADTQYF.